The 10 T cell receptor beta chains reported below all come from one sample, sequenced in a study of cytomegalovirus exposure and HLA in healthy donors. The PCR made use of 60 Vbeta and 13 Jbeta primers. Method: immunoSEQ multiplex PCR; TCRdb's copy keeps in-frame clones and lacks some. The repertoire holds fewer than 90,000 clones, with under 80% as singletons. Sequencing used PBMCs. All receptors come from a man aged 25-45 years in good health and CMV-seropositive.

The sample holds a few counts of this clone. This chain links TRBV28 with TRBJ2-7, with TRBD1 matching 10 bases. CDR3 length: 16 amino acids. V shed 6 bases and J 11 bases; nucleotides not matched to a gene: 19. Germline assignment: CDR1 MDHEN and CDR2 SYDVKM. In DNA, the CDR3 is TGTGCCAGCAGACCTCCTCCGGGACAGGGGATGCTTATAGAGTACTTC. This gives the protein CASRPPPGQGMLIEYF.

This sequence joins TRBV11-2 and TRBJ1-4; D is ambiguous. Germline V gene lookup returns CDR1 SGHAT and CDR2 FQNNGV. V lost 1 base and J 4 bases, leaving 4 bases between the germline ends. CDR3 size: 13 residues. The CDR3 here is CASSLAVNEKLFF. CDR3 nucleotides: TGTGCCAGCAGCTTAGCCGTTAATGAAAAACTGTTTTTT. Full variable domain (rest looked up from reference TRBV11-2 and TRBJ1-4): EAGVAQSPRYKIIEKRQSVAFWCNPISGHATLYWYQQILGQGPKLLIQFQNNGVVDDSQLPKDRFSAERLKGVDSTLKIQPAKLEDSAVYLCASSLAVNEKLFFGSGTQLSVL.

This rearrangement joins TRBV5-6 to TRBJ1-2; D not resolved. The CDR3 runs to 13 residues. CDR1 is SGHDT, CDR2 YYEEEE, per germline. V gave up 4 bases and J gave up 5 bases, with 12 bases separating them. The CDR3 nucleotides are TGTGCCAGCAGCGACTCGCTCGGATATGGCTACACCTTC. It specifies CASSDSLGYGYTF.

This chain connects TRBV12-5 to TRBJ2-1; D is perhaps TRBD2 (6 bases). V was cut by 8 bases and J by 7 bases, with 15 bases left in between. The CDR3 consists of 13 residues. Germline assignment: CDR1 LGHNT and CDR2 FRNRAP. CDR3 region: CASSQFGGNEQFF. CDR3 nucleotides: TGTGCTAGTTCGCAATTCGGGGGTAATGAGCAGTTCTTC.

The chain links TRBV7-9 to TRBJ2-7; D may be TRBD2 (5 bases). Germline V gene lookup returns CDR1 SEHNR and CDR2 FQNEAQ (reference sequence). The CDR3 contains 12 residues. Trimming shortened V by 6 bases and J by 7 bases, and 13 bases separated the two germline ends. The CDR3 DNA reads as TGTGCCAGCAGTTATAAAACGGGGGAGCAGTACTTC. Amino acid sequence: CASSYKTGEQYF.

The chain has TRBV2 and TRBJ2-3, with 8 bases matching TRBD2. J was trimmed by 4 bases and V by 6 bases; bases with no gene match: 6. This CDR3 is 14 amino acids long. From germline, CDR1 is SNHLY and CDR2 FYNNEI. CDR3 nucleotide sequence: TGTGCCAGCAGGACTAGCGTACAGGCAGATACGCAGTATTTT. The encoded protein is CASRTSVQADTQYF. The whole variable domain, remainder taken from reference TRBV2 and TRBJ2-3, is EPEVTQTPSHQVTQMGQEVILRCVPISNHLYFYWYRQILGQKVEFLVSFYNNEISEKSEIFDDQFSVERPDGSNFTLKIRSTKLEDSAMYFCASRTSVQADTQYFGPGTRLTVL.

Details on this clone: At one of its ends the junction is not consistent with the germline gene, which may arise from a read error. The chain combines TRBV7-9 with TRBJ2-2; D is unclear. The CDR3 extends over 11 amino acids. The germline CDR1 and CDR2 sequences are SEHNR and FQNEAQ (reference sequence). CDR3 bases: TGTTCCAGCAGCCCCTCCGGGGAGCTGTTTTTT. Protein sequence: CSSSPSGELFF.

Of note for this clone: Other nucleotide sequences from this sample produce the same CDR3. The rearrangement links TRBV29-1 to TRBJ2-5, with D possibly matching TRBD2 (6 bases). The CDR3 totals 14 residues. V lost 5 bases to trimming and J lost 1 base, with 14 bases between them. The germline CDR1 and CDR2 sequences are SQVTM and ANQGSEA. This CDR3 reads CSVPPAGPQETQYF. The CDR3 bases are TGCAGCGTTCCCCCTGCGGGGCCCCAAGAGACCCAGTACTTC.

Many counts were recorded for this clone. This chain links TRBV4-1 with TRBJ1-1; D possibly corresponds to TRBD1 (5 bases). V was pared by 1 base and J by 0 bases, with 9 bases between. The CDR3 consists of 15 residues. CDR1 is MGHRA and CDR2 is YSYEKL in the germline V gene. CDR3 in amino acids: CASSQGADMNTEAFF. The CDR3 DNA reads TGCGCCAGCAGCCAAGGGGCGGACATGAACACTGAAGCTTTCTTT.

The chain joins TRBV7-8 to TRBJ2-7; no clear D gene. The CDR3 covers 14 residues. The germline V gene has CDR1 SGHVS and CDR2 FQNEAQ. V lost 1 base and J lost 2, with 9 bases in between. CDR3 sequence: CASSLGPTAYEQYF. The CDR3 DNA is TGTGCCAGCAGCTTAGGGCCGACTGCCTACGAGCAGTACTTC.